The rows below give T cell receptor beta chains drawn from one sample of a study of response to subunit inactivated influenza vaccine. Via MiXCR, TCRdb re-called the RT-PCR reads, giving one row per CDR3 protein. The sample has 450,000 to 500,000 distinct CDR3 sequences, approximately 10% seen once. The sample was PBMCs from blood, taken about 40 days after vaccination. These receptors were collected from a man in his fifties who received an inactivated influenza vaccine. The CDR3 runs from the conserved cysteine through the conserved F or W. Fields, in order: V gene, J gene, D gene, clone size, CDR3 protein, CDR3 DNA. A D gene is named only where the DNA matches it firmly. Size is omitted from some rows. Given values are once, few, many or a class for expanded clones.

TRBV20-1,TRBJ2-7,.,few,CSARDPRQASYEQYF,TGCAGTGCTAGAGATCCGCGACAGGCCTCCTACGAGCAGTACTTC
TRBV7-2,TRBJ2-7,TRBD2,many,CASSSLAGAYEQYF,TGTGCCAGCAGCTCCCTCGCGGGGGCCTACGAGCAGTACTTC
TRBV7-2,TRBJ1-4,.,.,CASSDHRRTNEKLFF,TGTGCCAGCAGTGACCACAGGCGAACTAATGAAAAACTGTTTTTT
TRBV12-3/TRBV12-4,TRBJ2-2,TRBD2,few,CASSVNSGGATGELFF,TGTGCCAGCAGTGTAAATAGCGGGGGGGCCACCGGGGAGCTGTTTTTT
TRBV20-1,TRBJ2-1,.,few,CSSVGDNEQFF,TGCAGTTCCGTGGGAGACAATGAGCAGTTCTTC
TRBV4-2,TRBJ2-1,.,many,CASSPTPSSYNEQFF,TGTGCCAGCAGCCCAACCCCGAGCTCCTACAATGAGCAGTTCTTC
TRBV6-5,TRBJ2-1,TRBD2,few,CASSYLAGGGSEQFF,TGTGCCAGCAGTTACCTAGCGGGAGGCGGGAGTGAGCAGTTCTTC
TRBV7-2,TRBJ2-3,TRBD1,many,CASSLRDRVPDTQYF,TGTGCCAGCAGCTTGAGGGACAGGGTCCCAGATACGCAGTATTTT
TRBV25-1,TRBJ2-1,.,many,CASSTLGVEQFF,TGTGCCAGCAGTACACTAGGGGTTGAGCAGTTCTTC
TRBV28,TRBJ2-2,TRBD1,few,CASSLGIGTANTGELFF,TGTGCCAGCTCTCTCGGGATCGGGACAGCGAACACCGGGGAGCTGTTTTTT
TRBV7-9,TRBJ2-1,TRBD2,few,CASSSFEAGNNEQFF,TGTGCCAGCAGCTCGTTCGAAGCGGGAAACAATGAGCAGTTCTTC
TRBV15,TRBJ2-3,.,.,CATGSDTQYF,TGTGCCACTGGCTCGGATACGCAGTATTTT
TRBV12-3/TRBV12-4,TRBJ2-3,.,.,CASSKGDSESGDTQYF,TGTGCCAGCAGTAAGGGGGACTCGGAGAGTGGGGATACGCAGTATTTT
TRBV11-2,TRBJ2-7,TRBD2,few,CASSLNPRTSGFAYEQYF,TGTGCCAGCAGCTTAAATCCTCGGACTAGCGGGTTCGCCTACGAGCAGTACTTC
TRBV28,TRBJ1-1,.,few,CASSLLGRGFMNTEAFF,TGTGCCAGCAGTTTACTGGGAAGGGGCTTCATGAACACTGAAGCTTTCTTT
TRBV28,TRBJ2-3,.,few,CASSLYWGPDTDTQYF,TGTGCCAGCAGTTTATATTGGGGGCCGGACACAGATACGCAGTATTTT
TRBV5-1,TRBJ2-3,.,many,CASSLETVSTDTQYF,TGCGCCAGCAGCTTGGAGACAGTCAGCACAGATACGCAGTATTTT
TRBV29-1,TRBJ1-2,.,.,CSAGRQRNYGYTF,TGCAGCGCCGGCCGACAGCGAAACTATGGCTACACCTTC
TRBV20-1,TRBJ1-1,TRBD1,few,CSARQGARTEAFF,TGCAGTGCTAGGCAGGGGGCGCGGACTGAAGCTTTCTTT
TRBV5-1,TRBJ2-1,.,many,CASSFEGRYQDEQFF,TGCGCCAGCAGCTTCGAAGGACGGTATCAGGATGAGCAGTTCTTC
TRBV27,TRBJ1-4,.,few,CASSFLPATNEKLFF,TGTGCCAGCAGTTTCCTGCCAGCAACTAATGAAAAACTGTTTTTT
TRBV12-3/TRBV12-4,TRBJ2-3,.,few,CASRPTDLTDTQYF,TGTGCCAGCAGACCAACGGACCTCACAGATACGCAGTATTTT
TRBV29-1,TRBJ2-1,.,many,CSVEDRAGQNYNEQFF,TGCAGCGTTGAAGATCGGGCGGGGCAAAACTACAATGAGCAGTTCTTC
TRBV2,TRBJ2-1,.,few,CASSGGISYNEQFF,TGTGCCAGCAGTGGAGGGATCTCCTACAATGAGCAGTTCTTC